Shown below are 27 T cell receptor beta chains from a single sample sequenced in a study of cytomegalovirus exposure and HLA in healthy donors. 13 Jbeta primers and 60 Vbeta primers were used for the PCR. Some clones are missing from TCRdb's copy, which holds only in-frame ones; the method was immunoSEQ multiplex PCR. The profile covers about 130,000 clones, with roughly 70% appearing a single time and over 5% taken by the ten largest. The sample comprised PBMCs. The source of these receptors is a man aged 40-49 years in good health and CMV-seropositive.

The chain combines TRBV6-1 with TRBJ1-1; the D is unclear. Between the trimmed V and J ends, which lost 7 bases and 4 bases, there was a span of 16 bases. Germline V lookup: CDR1 MNHNS, CDR2 SASEGT. The CDR3 runs 14 residues. As DNA, the CDR3 is TGTGCCAGCACCAGGACTATATCGGGCACTGAAGCTTTCTTT. It is translated as CASTRTISGTEAFF.

The chain links TRBV12-5 to TRBJ2-2; D may be TRBD2 (7 bases). The CDR3 is 13 amino acids. The germline V gene has CDR1 LGHNT and CDR2 FRNRAP. Trimming cost V 8 bases and J 6 bases, with 13 bases left between them. CDR3 in DNA: TGTGCTAGTTCGGGGGGCGAAGCCGGGGAGCTGTTTTTT. It specifies CASSGGEAGELFF.

This clone was detected once. The chain combines TRBV19 with TRBJ2-3, with a weak D call TRBD2 (5 bases). Per germline, CDR1 LNHDA and CDR2 SQIVND (reference sequence). This CDR3 is built from 11 residues. V gave up 7 bases and J gave up 4 bases, with 6 bases separating them. The DNA of the CDR3 is TGTGCCAGTACGGGATCAGATACGCAGTATTTT. It encodes CASTGSDTQYF.

V usage is TRBV11-2 and J usage is TRBJ1-5; D is unresolved. Trimming stripped 5 bases from V and 6 bases from J, with 11 bases between. Germline V CDR1 and CDR2: SGHAT, FQNNGV. The CDR3 is 13 residues long. In DNA form, the CDR3 reads TGTGCCAGCAGCCCAGGTCTTACTCAGCCCCAGCATTTT. This codes for CASSPGLTQPQHF.

CDR3 protein: CASRSPGGLADEQYF. The CDR3 DNA is TGTGCCAGCAGGTCCCCAGGGGGCCTTGCGGACGAGCAGTACTTC. This chain connects TRBV5-4 to TRBJ2-7, with 8 bases identical to TRBD1. Germline V gene data show CDR1 as SGHNT and CDR2 as YYREEE (reference sequence). Germline trimming cut 5 bases from V and 5 bases from J; bases unmatched to any gene: 12. CDR3 size: 15 residues.

This clone has only a few counts. The chain carries TRBV29-1 and TRBJ2-5; D remains unclear. The CDR3 sequence is 13 residues long. V was clipped by 2 bases and J by 4 bases, with 11 bases between them. Germline-derived CDR1 and CDR2 are SQVTM and ANQGSEA. The DNA for the CDR3 is TGCAGCGTTGAAATGGTGCAGTTAGAGACCCAGTACTTC. This sequence encodes CSVEMVQLETQYF.

The chain links TRBV5-1 to TRBJ1-4; D is perhaps TRBD1 (6 bases). V lost 4 bases and J 4 bases, leaving 11 bases between the germline ends. The length of the CDR3 is 14 residues. Germline V gene sequence: CDR1 SGHRS, CDR2 YFSETQ. The chain's CDR3 is CASSLTGVNEKLFF. The CDR3 region has the DNA TGCGCCAGCAGCCTGACAGGAGTTAATGAAAAACTGTTTTTT. Variable domain in full (rest from reference TRBV5-1 and TRBJ1-4): KAGVTQTPRYLIKTRGQQVTLSCSPISGHRSVSWYQQTPGQGLQFLFEYFSETQRNKGNFPGRFSGRQFSNSRSEMNVSTLELGDSALYLCASSLTGVNEKLFFGSGTQLSVL.

This clone has just one count. The chain is built from TRBV28 and TRBJ2-3, with 10 positions matching TRBD1. Trimming cost V 5 bases and J 5 bases; bases outside gene matches: 7. Germline V gives CDR1 MDHEN, CDR2 SYDVKM. This CDR3 region has 15 residues. The DNA for the CDR3 is TGTGCCAGCAGTACAACGACAGGGGGCTTAGATACGCAGTATTTT. As protein: CASSTTTGGLDTQYF.

V is TRBV2 and J is TRBJ2-1, with 9 bases matching TRBD2. The germline gives CDR1 SNHLY, CDR2 FYNNEI. V lost 7 bases and J lost 5; bases outside the gene matches: 6. The CDR3 has 14 residues. In DNA form, the CDR3 reads TGTGCCAGCATCGGCGGGAGGGCCAACAATGAGCAGTTCTTC. It encodes CASIGGRANNEQFF.

The chain combines TRBV2 with TRBJ1-1, with D possibly being TRBD1 (6 bases). This CDR3 contains 14 residues. Germline lookup yields CDR1 SNHLY and CDR2 FYNNEI. Trimming shortened V by 5 bases and J by 2 bases, and 12 bases separated the two germline ends. The CDR3 DNA reads as TGTGCCAGCAGTCCCGGGACACTAAACACTGAAGCTTTCTTT. Residues: CASSPGTLNTEAFF.

This sequence joins TRBV5-8 and TRBJ2-1; D uncertain. V gave up 1 base and J gave up 6 bases, with 14 bases separating them. The CDR3 has 15 amino acids. Germline CDR1 reads SGHTS; CDR2 reads YDEGEE. The CDR3 region has the DNA TGTGCCAGCAGCTTGCGTTCCTGGGCAGGCAATGAGCAGTTCTTC. Translation gives CASSLRSWAGNEQFF.

In its sample, this clone was seen once. V is TRBV9 and J is TRBJ1-4; 7 bases fit TRBD1. Germline V gene sequence: CDR1 SGDLS, CDR2 YYNGEE. The CDR3 runs to 18 residues. Trimming took 0 bases from V and 0 from J; bases not matched to a gene: 8. CDR3 protein: CASSVGRGGFATNEKLFF. DNA of the CDR3: TGTGCCAGCAGCGTAGGCAGAGGGGGCTTCGCAACTAATGAAAAACTGTTTTTT.

This rearrangement joins TRBV10-3 to TRBJ2-2; a weak D match, TRBD1 (6 bases). This CDR3 contains 13 residues. Between the trimmed V and J ends, which lost 6 bases and 7 bases, there was a span of 12 bases. Germline-derived CDR1 and CDR2 are ENHRY and SYGVKD. The CDR3 region has the DNA TGTGCCATCAGAACAGGGTATAACGGGGAGCTGTTTTTT. Amino acids: CAIRTGYNGELFF.

This chain uses TRBV19 with TRBJ1-4; TRBD1 aligns across 11 bases. The junction had 6 bases not matched to a gene; V was cut back by 8 bases and J by 7 bases. The length of the CDR3 is 14 residues. Germline loops: CDR1 LNHDA, CDR2 SQIVND (reference sequence). As DNA, the CDR3 is TGTGCCAGTGGTCCGGGACAGGGGGTTGAAAAACTGTTTTTT. It yields the protein CASGPGQGVEKLFF.

The chain has TRBV7-9 and TRBJ1-4; a weak D match, TRBD1 (5 bases). Trimming stripped 5 bases from V and 0 bases from J, with 13 bases between. CDR3 length: 16 residues. Germline CDR1 reads SEHNR; CDR2 reads FQNEAQ (reference sequence). The CDR3 DNA is TGTGCCAGCAGCCCCCTGGGAGGGGCAACTAATGAAAAACTGTTTTTT. This encodes CASSPLGGATNEKLFF. The entire variable domain, with the rest obtained from reference TRBV7-9 and TRBJ1-4, is as follows: DTGVSQNPRHKITKRGQNVTFRCDPISEHNRLYWYRQTLGQGPEFLTYFQNEAQLEKSRLLSDRFSAERPKGSFSTLEIQRTEQGDSAMYLCASSPLGGATNEKLFFGSGTQLSVL.

The sample holds a few counts of this clone. The chain combines TRBV7-8 with TRBJ1-2, with D uncertain. This CDR3 spans 13 amino acids. Trimming removed 4 bases from V and 1 base from J, with 7 bases in between. Germline V lookup: CDR1 SGHVS, CDR2 FQNEAQ. The CDR3 DNA sequence: TGTGCCAGCAGCTCCCTCCGTAACTATGGCTACACCTTC. Translated: CASSSLRNYGYTF. Combining the CDR3 with reference TRBV7-8 and TRBJ1-2 gives the whole variable domain GAGVSQSPRYKVAKRGQDVALRCDPISGHVSLFWYQQALGQGPEFLTYFQNEAQLDKSGLPSDRFFAERPEGSVSTLKIQRTQQEDSAVYLCASSSLRNYGYTFGSGTRLTVV.

This clone has more than one count but fewer than ten. The chain employs TRBV15 and TRBJ1-5, with D unclear. With 0 bases removed from V and 4 bases from J, the gap between germline ends came to 7 bases. Per germline, CDR1 LNHNV and CDR2 YYDKDF (reference sequence). The CDR3 runs to 14 residues. The CDR3 DNA sequence: TGTGCCACCAGCAGAGAGTCGGGGAATCAGCCCCAGCATTTT. Amino acids: CATSRESGNQPQHF.

In its sample, this clone was seen a few times. This chain joins TRBV11-2 and TRBJ1-3; TRBD1 might be the D (5 bases). Trimming shortened V by 6 bases and J by 0 bases, and 24 bases separated the two germline ends. The CDR3 sequence is 19 residues long. Germline V gene data show CDR1 as SGHAT and CDR2 as FQNNGV. The CDR3 DNA is TGTGCCAGCAGAAAAACGGGACTCCCTATATGGGGCTCTGGAAACACCATATATTTT. Its translation is CASRKTGLPIWGSGNTIYF.

This chain links TRBV4-1 with TRBJ2-7, with TRBD2 identical over 12 bases. Per germline, CDR1 MGHRA and CDR2 YSYEKL. Unmatched junction bases numbered 9, after V lost 6 bases and J lost 6 bases. The CDR3 is made up of 15 amino acids. In DNA form, the CDR3 reads TGCGCCAGCAGTCATCTAGCGGGGGGGACGAGCGAGCAGTACTTC. Amino acid sequence: CASSHLAGGTSEQYF.

The V gene is TRBV4-1, the J gene TRBJ1-4; no definite D call. Germline lookup yields CDR1 MGHRA and CDR2 YSYEKL. The CDR3 is made up of 15 amino acids. Trimming removed 3 bases at V and 6 bases at J, with 14 bases between. The CDR3 sequence is CASSQGPGIHEKLFF. The DNA for the CDR3 is TGCGCCAGCAGCCAGGGCCCTGGCATACATGAAAAACTGTTTTTT.

In its sample, this clone was seen a few times. The chain carries TRBV5-1 and TRBJ2-1; 9 nucleotides line up with TRBD1. Trimming at V came to 3 bases and at J to 5 bases, leaving 3 bases not matched to a gene. The CDR3 runs 14 residues. CDR1 SGHRS and CDR2 YFSETQ come from the germline V gene. CDR3 amino acids: CASSWGTGNNEQFF. The CDR3 region has the DNA TGCGCCAGCAGCTGGGGGACAGGGAACAATGAGCAGTTCTTC.

The chain carries TRBV30 and TRBJ1-4; 11 nucleotides align to TRBD1. Germline V gene lookup returns CDR1 GTSNPN and CDR2 SVGIG (reference sequence). Trimming removed 2 bases from V and 7 bases from J; junction bases left unmatched: 3. The length of the CDR3 is 14 residues. The CDR3 loop is CAWSWTGGGEKLFF. The CDR3 DNA is TGTGCCTGGAGTTGGACAGGGGGCGGTGAAAAACTGTTTTTT.

This clone was observed a handful of times. CDR3 amino acids: CASSRPGGANVLTF. The DNA of the CDR3 is TGTGCCAGCTCACGCCCAGGGGGGGCCAACGTCCTGACTTTC. The chain employs TRBV18 and TRBJ2-6, with D tentatively TRBD1 (5 bases). The germline V gene encodes CDR1 KGHSH and CDR2 LQKENI. The CDR3 runs 14 residues. Deletions cut 4 bases from V and 4 bases from J, with 8 bases between.

The genes are TRBV5-1 and TRBJ1-2; TRBD1 might be the D (6 bases). CDR1 and CDR2 (germline): SGHRS, YFSETQ. Trimming removed 1 base at V and 6 bases at J, with 7 bases between. This CDR3 contains 12 residues. The CDR3, as DNA: TGCGCCAGCAGCTTGCCAGGGGATGGCTACACCTTC. Encoded protein: CASSLPGDGYTF.

The chain carries TRBV15 and TRBJ2-7, with TRBD1 as a possible D gene (5 bases). CDR1 and CDR2 from the germline V gene are LNHNV and YYDKDF (reference sequence). V lost 0 bases, J lost 6 bases, and 15 bases lay in between. There are 15 residues in the CDR3. CDR3 region: CATSRDNVGAGEQYF. The CDR3 DNA reads as TGTGCCACCAGCAGAGATAACGTAGGGGCCGGCGAGCAGTACTTC. Based on the CDR3 plus reference TRBV15 and TRBJ2-7, the full variable domain is DAMVIQNPRYQVTQFGKPVTLSCSQTLNHNVMYWYQQKSSQAPKLLFHYYDKDFNNEADTPDNFQSRRPNTSFCFLDIRSPGLGDTAMYLCATSRDNVGAGEQYFGPGTRLTVT.

This chain connects TRBV11-2 to TRBJ2-5, with TRBD1 matching 10 bases. The J segment lost 4 bases and the V segment lost 1 base, leaving 3 bases of the junction unmatched. Germline CDR1 reads SGHAT; CDR2 reads FQNNGV. The length of the CDR3 is 15 residues. CDR3 sequence reads: CASSLARQGAETQYF. The CDR3 nucleotides are TGTGCCAGCAGCTTAGCACGACAGGGGGCAGAGACCCAGTACTTC.

This chain connects TRBV5-6 to TRBJ2-1; the D gene is possibly TRBD1 (5 bases). The CDR3 runs to 15 residues. V was shortened by 3 bases and J by 6 bases, with 16 bases between the two germline ends. CDR1 SGHDT and CDR2 YYEEEE come from the germline V gene. The chain's CDR3 is CASSSWGGLGNEQFF. For the CDR3, the DNA is TGTGCCAGCAGCTCCTGGGGCGGCTTAGGCAATGAGCAGTTCTTC.